These 12 T cell receptor beta chains were all obtained from the same sample, sequenced in a study of cytotoxic CD8 clonotypes in ibrutinib-treated CLL (dated by TCRdb to the early 2020s). To prepare the library, the immunoSEQ multiplex PCR assay was applied. In TCRdb, the immuneACCESS table is reduced to in-frame sequences with V and J assigned. These tables do not hold every clone; where another copy was compared, an unresolved V gene accounts for under half, and the others remain unexplained. The sample includes approximately 47,000 clones, with about 50% observed a single time. Together, the top ten hold 25% to 30% of the sample. Explained via the paper, the time point label denotes: 20 to 25 months on ibrutinib. Material: PBMCs, obtained after 24 months of ibrutinib treatment. The receptors stem from a human donor with chronic lymphocytic leukemia.

This chain links TRBV11-2 with TRBJ2-7, with D possibly TRBD1 on 7 matching bases. The CDR3 runs 16 residues. V was trimmed by 1 base and J by 2 bases, leaving 15 bases between them. Germline assignment: CDR1 SGHAT and CDR2 FQNNGV. The CDR3 is CASSLGGRGVTYEQYF. The CDR3 DNA is TGTGCCAGCAGCTTAGGGGGCAGGGGGGTTACCTACGAGCAGTACTTC.

The chain links TRBV11-2 to TRBJ2-5; D ambiguous. The CDR3 covers 15 residues. Germline CDR1 and CDR2: SGHAT and FQNNGV. Trimming stripped 5 bases from V and 5 bases from J, with 18 bases between. DNA of the CDR3: TGTGCCAGCAGCGATAGTGGGGTGCCCCCTGAGACCCAGTACTTC. This gives the protein CASSDSGVPPETQYF.

Concerning this clone: One end of the junction varies from germline; a read error may be responsible. V and J are TRBV7-8 and TRBJ2-1; tentative D call: TRBD2 (5 bases). The CDR3 runs to 15 residues. Germline CDR1 SGHVS, CDR2 FQNEAQ. CDR3: CASSQDAGNVNEQFF. CDR3 DNA: TGCGCCAGCAGCCAAGATGCCGGGAACGTCAATGAGCAGTTCTTC.

This clone came up a few times. The chain uses TRBV19 and TRBJ2-1, with TRBD2 matching over 7 bases. V dropped 1 base and J dropped 11; count of bases not matched to a gene: 5. Germline assignment: CDR1 LNHDA and CDR2 SQIVND (reference sequence). CDR3 size: 13 residues. The CDR3: CASSIATSAKQFF. CDR3 nucleotide sequence: TGTGCCAGTAGTATAGCCACTAGCGCCAAGCAGTTCTTC. The entire variable domain, with the rest obtained from reference TRBV19 and TRBJ2-1, is as follows: DGGITQSPKYLFRKEGQNVTLSCEQNLNHDAMYWYRQDPGQGLRLIYYSQIVNDFQKGDIAEGYSVSREKKESFPLTVTSAQKNPTAFYLCASSIATSAKQFFGPGTRLTVL.

The gene calls are TRBV7-2 and TRBJ2-5; D gene ambiguous. The length of the CDR3 is 12 residues. Trimming removed 1 base from V and 6 bases from J, with 6 bases in between. From germline, CDR1 is SGHTA and CDR2 FQGNSA. CDR3: CASSLDSQTQYF. The CDR3 DNA reads TGTGCCAGCAGCTTAGATTCGCAGACCCAGTACTTC.

This clone has more than one count but fewer than ten. The chain recombines TRBV29-1 with TRBJ1-2, with 12 bases matching TRBD1. V shed 2 bases and J 12 bases; nucleotides not matched to a gene: 13. Looked up from germline, CDR1 is SQVTM and CDR2 is ANQGSEA. The CDR3 sequence is 15 residues long. Here the CDR3 DNA reads TGCAGCGTTGAATCTTACCCCGGGACAGGGGGCGCGGACACCTTC. Its protein is CSVESYPGTGGADTF. The whole variable domain, remainder taken from reference TRBV29-1 and TRBJ1-2, is SAVISQKPSRDICQRGTSLTIQCQVDSQVTMMFWYRQQPGQSLTLIATANQGSEATYESGFVIDKFPISRPNLTFSTLTVSNMSPEDSSIYLCSVESYPGTGGADTFGSGTRLTVV.

The chain uses TRBV15 and TRBJ2-7; D may match TRBD1 or TRBD2 (5 bases each). The V end lost 3 bases, the J end lost 4 bases, and 13 bases lay between the germline ends. This CDR3 has 14 amino acids. Germline V gives CDR1 LNHNV, CDR2 YYDKDF (reference sequence). CDR3 sequence (DNA): TGTGCCACCAGCAGGGCCCGGGACGGTTACGAGCAGTACTTC. Protein product: CATSRARDGYEQYF.

Written as DNA, the CDR3 is TGTGCCACCAGCATCGGCAGGGAGTTATGGACAGGGTATTACCACCAAGAGACCCAGTACTTC. It yields the protein CATSIGRELWTGYYHQETQYF. The rearrangement uses TRBV15 and TRBJ2-5; 8 bases fit TRBD1. V lost 4 bases, J lost 0 bases, and 22 bases stayed unmatched. Germline-derived CDR1 and CDR2 are LNHNV and YYDKDF (reference sequence). CDR3 length: 21 amino acids.

The chain is built from TRBV4-2 and TRBJ1-1; D might be TRBD1 (5 bases). Trimming took off 0 bases at V and 1 base at J, with 12 bases between the two ends. The CDR3 is 16 amino acids. Germline loops: CDR1 LGHNA, CDR2 YNFKEQ. The CDR3 coding sequence is TGTGCCAGCAGCCAAGATCAGGGCGGACAGAACACTGAAGCTTTCTTT. Its translation: CASSQDQGGQNTEAFF.

V usage is TRBV25-1 and J usage is TRBJ2-7; possibly TRBD1 for D (6 bases). V gave up 3 bases and J gave up 2 bases, with 14 bases separating them. The CDR3 contains 15 residues. Germline V gene lookup returns CDR1 MGHDK and CDR2 SYGVNS. The CDR3 sequence is CASSDPYRVTYEQYF. CDR3 coding DNA: TGTGCCAGCAGTGATCCGTACAGGGTTACCTACGAGCAGTACTTC.

The chain employs TRBV5-6 and TRBJ2-5; 7 nucleotides line up with TRBD2. This CDR3 comprises 15 residues. Unmatched junction bases numbered 8, after V lost 4 bases and J lost 2 bases. Germline V gene lookup returns CDR1 SGHDT and CDR2 YYEEEE. The CDR3 sequence: CASSPPGSGQETQYF. CDR3 DNA: TGTGCCAGCAGCCCGCCAGGTAGCGGGCAAGAGACCCAGTACTTC.

V usage is TRBV9 and J usage is TRBJ2-3; TRBD2 matches at 8 bases. The CDR3 contains 14 residues. CDR1 is SGDLS, CDR2 YYNGEE, per germline. Germline trimming cut 0 bases from V and 4 bases from J; bases unmatched to any gene: 1. In DNA, the CDR3 is TGTGCCAGCAGCGTAGCGGGGGGGCCAGATACGCAGTATTTT. Protein: CASSVAGGPDTQYF.